This T cell receptor (beta chain) was identified in a study of OX40 agonist ivuxolimab in advanced cancers. The overall study: Dose-escalation subjects each had hepatocellular carcinoma, melanoma, renal cell or head and neck cancer.

Some clones are missing from TCRdb's copy, which holds only in-frame ones; the method was immunoSEQ multiplex PCR. The data hold about 32,000 clones, with 84% observed a single time. Germline loops: CDR1 MNHNS, CDR2 SASEGT. The CDR3 covers 13 residues. The study, taken as a whole, reports: Relative to CD4+, CD8+ T cells held more expanded clones on average. Patients who responded partially at 0.1-3.0 mg/kg showed clonal expansion ranking among the lowest. With doses of 0.1 to 3.0 mg/kg, CD4+ and CD8+ blood T cells had undergone clonal expansion by week 6.

On this clone itself: Its antigen is not known. A junction end diverges from the germline sequence, so it may reflect a read error.

The receptor's source is an adult with an advanced solid tumor such as melanoma, head and neck, liver or kidney cancer. The input for sequencing was CD4+ or CD8+ T cells sorted from blood, taken in a trial of the OX40 agonist ivuxolimab. The gene calls are TRBV6-1 and TRBJ2-7, with 7 bases identical to TRBD1. The CDR3 nucleotides are TGTGCCAGCAGTGAAGGTCCCGGGACAGACCACTCTTTC. Protein product: CASSEGPGTDHSF.